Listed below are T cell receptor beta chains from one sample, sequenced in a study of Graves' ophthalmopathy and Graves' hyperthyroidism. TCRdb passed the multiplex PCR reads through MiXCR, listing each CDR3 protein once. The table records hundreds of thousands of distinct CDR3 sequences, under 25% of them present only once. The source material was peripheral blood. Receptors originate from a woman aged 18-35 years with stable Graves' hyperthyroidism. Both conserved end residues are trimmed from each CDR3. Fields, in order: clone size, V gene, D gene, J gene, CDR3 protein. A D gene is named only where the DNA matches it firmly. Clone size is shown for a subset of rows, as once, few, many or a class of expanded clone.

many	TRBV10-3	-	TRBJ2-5	AISEAATSQETQY
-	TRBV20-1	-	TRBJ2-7	SARGFLREGYEQY
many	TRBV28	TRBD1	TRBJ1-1	ASRSGQGSTEAF
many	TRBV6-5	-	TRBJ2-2	ASSSGPTGELF
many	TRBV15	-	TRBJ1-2	ATSRDLSHRDLIYGYT
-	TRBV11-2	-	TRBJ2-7	ASSLLGGGPIHPYEQY
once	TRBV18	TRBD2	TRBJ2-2	ASSPSVAGGAGTGELF
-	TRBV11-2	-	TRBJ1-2	ASSFPGNHYGYT
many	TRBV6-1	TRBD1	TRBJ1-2	ASTPGQGNFGYT
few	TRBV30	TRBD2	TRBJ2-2	AWSITLAGGPVTGELF
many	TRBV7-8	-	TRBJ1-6	ASSLGGQLYNSPLH
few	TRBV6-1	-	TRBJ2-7	ASRVGRSSYEQY
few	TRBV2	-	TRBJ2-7	ASSKQGPSYEQY
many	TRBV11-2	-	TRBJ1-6	ASSQIGAGASSPLH
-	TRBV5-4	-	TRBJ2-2	ASSFMAGELF
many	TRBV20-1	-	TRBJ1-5	SAPTGTNQPQH
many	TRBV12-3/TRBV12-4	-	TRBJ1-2	ASSFRLGYT
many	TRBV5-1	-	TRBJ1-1	ASSLALGPEAF
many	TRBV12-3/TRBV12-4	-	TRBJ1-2	ASSSNQLYGYT
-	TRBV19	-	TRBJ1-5	ASSILQTNQPQH